This is a list of T cell receptor beta chains from one sample in a study of OX40 agonist ivuxolimab in advanced cancers. Clones were sequenced by immunoSEQ multiplex PCR, and TCRdb holds only the in-frame ones, with some missing. The table has more than 65,000 clones, 90% seen once; the top ten hold under 12%. Sequencing used CD4+ or CD8+ T cells sorted from blood, obtained in a trial of the OX40 agonist ivuxolimab. Source of these receptors: an adult with an advanced solid tumor such as melanoma, head and neck, liver or kidney cancer. Both conserved end residues are part of each CDR3. The D gene is left open where the match is weak. Clone size is shown for a subset of rows, as once, few, many or a class of expanded clone.

j_call: TRBJ2-1; v_call: TRBV7-3; d_call: TRBD1; clone_size: -; cdr3_nt: TGTGCCAGCAGCCAAGGGGGACAGCTCAAAAATGAGCAGTTCTTC; cdr3_aa: CASSQGGQLKNEQFF
j_call: TRBJ1-1; v_call: TRBV7-9; d_call: TRBD1; clone_size: -; cdr3_nt: TGTGCCAGCAGCCCTAAACCCACAGGGGGCGACACTGAAGCTTTCTTT; cdr3_aa: CASSPKPTGGDTEAFF
j_call: TRBJ2-7; v_call: TRBV6-6; d_call: -; clone_size: -; cdr3_nt: TGTGCCAGCAGTTACTGGGTCTCCTACGAGCAGTACTTC; cdr3_aa: CASSYWVSYEQYF
j_call: TRBJ2-1; v_call: TRBV7-9; d_call: -; clone_size: -; cdr3_nt: TGTGCCAGCAGCTTGGGGTGGGCGGGTCTCTACAATGAGCAGTTCTTC; cdr3_aa: CASSLGWAGLYNEQFF
j_call: TRBJ2-7; v_call: TRBV7-8; d_call: -; clone_size: -; cdr3_nt: TGTGCCAGCAGCGGGGGGCGAGGGCAGTACTTC; cdr3_aa: CASSGGRGQYF
j_call: TRBJ1-2; v_call: TRBV28; d_call: -; clone_size: once; cdr3_nt: TGTGCCAGCAGCCCCCAAGCTAACTATGGCTACACCTTC; cdr3_aa: CASSPQANYGYTF
j_call: TRBJ1-2; v_call: TRBV7-6; d_call: -; clone_size: -; cdr3_nt: TGTGCCAGCAGCCCCAGTGGTGGCAGGTCGGGCTACACCTTC; cdr3_aa: CASSPSGGRSGYTF
j_call: TRBJ2-6; v_call: TRBV6-1; d_call: TRBD1; clone_size: -; cdr3_nt: TGTGCCAGCACCGAACAGGGGTATGGGGCCAACGTCCTGACTTTC; cdr3_aa: CASTEQGYGANVLTF
j_call: TRBJ2-5; v_call: TRBV7-2; d_call: TRBD2; clone_size: -; cdr3_nt: TGTGCCAGCAGCTTAGTAGCGGGAGGGCGAGTGGAGACCCAGTACTTC; cdr3_aa: CASSLVAGGRVETQYF
j_call: TRBJ2-5; v_call: TRBV11-1; d_call: -; clone_size: -; cdr3_nt: TGTGCCAGCACCGCCTCACGGGCCCGGGCGGGAGAGACCCAGTACTTC; cdr3_aa: CASTASRARAGETQYF
j_call: TRBJ1-1; v_call: TRBV28; d_call: -; clone_size: -; cdr3_nt: TGTGCCAGCAGTTTAGGATGGTATGAAGCTTTCTTT; cdr3_aa: CASSLGWYEAFF
j_call: TRBJ2-7; v_call: TRBV7-2; d_call: -; clone_size: -; cdr3_nt: TGTGCCAGCAGCTTATATATGGGGACAAGCTACGAGCAGTACTTC; cdr3_aa: CASSLYMGTSYEQYF
j_call: TRBJ2-2; v_call: TRBV11-2; d_call: -; clone_size: -; cdr3_nt: TGTGCCAGCAGCTTAGTCCCCAGCGGGGAGCTGTTTTTT; cdr3_aa: CASSLVPSGELFF
j_call: TRBJ1-1; v_call: TRBV6-5; d_call: TRBD1; clone_size: -; cdr3_nt: TGTGCCAGCAGAGCCCGGGACAGGGTGGCCACTGAAGCTTTCTTT; cdr3_aa: CASRARDRVATEAFF
j_call: TRBJ1-6; v_call: TRBV6-5; d_call: TRBD1; clone_size: -; cdr3_nt: TGTGCCAGCAGTCAGACAGGGCAGTGGTCACCCCTCCACTTT; cdr3_aa: CASSQTGQWSPLHF
j_call: TRBJ2-1; v_call: TRBV5-8; d_call: -; clone_size: -; cdr3_nt: TGTGCCAGCAGCTTTGGTAGTTTTTACAATGAGCAGTTCTTC; cdr3_aa: CASSFGSFYNEQFF
j_call: TRBJ2-5; v_call: TRBV28; d_call: TRBD2; clone_size: -; cdr3_nt: TGTGCCAGCAGTTCAGCGGGAAAACAGCAAGAGACCCAGTACTTC; cdr3_aa: CASSSAGKQQETQYF
j_call: TRBJ2-1; v_call: TRBV28; d_call: -; clone_size: -; cdr3_nt: TGTGCCAGCAGATCGGCGGATTCCTACAATGAGCAGTTCTTC; cdr3_aa: CASRSADSYNEQFF
j_call: TRBJ2-2; v_call: TRBV4-1; d_call: -; clone_size: -; cdr3_nt: TGCGCCAGCAGCCAAGAGACTGCCCATAGGGGGGAGCTGTTTTTT; cdr3_aa: CASSQETAHRGELFF
j_call: TRBJ1-2; v_call: TRBV19; d_call: -; clone_size: -; cdr3_nt: TGTGCCAGTAGTATTAGGCCTCTTAACTATGGCTACACCTTC; cdr3_aa: CASSIRPLNYGYTF
j_call: TRBJ2-3; v_call: TRBV9; d_call: TRBD2; clone_size: -; cdr3_nt: TGTGCCAGCAGCGGGGAAAGAGCGGGAGGCCCAGATACGCAGTATTTT; cdr3_aa: CASSGERAGGPDTQYF
j_call: TRBJ1-2; v_call: TRBV28; d_call: TRBD1; clone_size: -; cdr3_nt: TGTGCCAGCAGTTTACCTAACGCAGGACAGGGTATTTATGGCTACACCTTC; cdr3_aa: CASSLPNAGQGIYGYTF
j_call: TRBJ1-3; v_call: TRBV11-3; d_call: -; clone_size: -; cdr3_nt: TGTGCCAGCAGCTTACGGGCGTCCCGCTCTGGAAACACCATATATTTT; cdr3_aa: CASSLRASRSGNTIYF
j_call: TRBJ1-1; v_call: TRBV4-1; d_call: -; clone_size: once; cdr3_nt: TGCGCCAGCAGCCAAGAGGCGTGGGGGGCTCGTAACACTGAAGCTTTCTTT; cdr3_aa: CASSQEAWGARNTEAFF
j_call: TRBJ1-2; v_call: TRBV19; d_call: -; clone_size: -; cdr3_nt: TGTGCAAGCCGCACCTATGAAGGCTACACCTTC; cdr3_aa: CASRTYEGYTF
j_call: TRBJ1-2; v_call: TRBV28; d_call: -; clone_size: -; cdr3_nt: TGTGCCAGCAGGTATGGGACCTATGGCTACACCTTC; cdr3_aa: CASRYGTYGYTF
j_call: TRBJ1-1; v_call: TRBV5-1; d_call: -; clone_size: -; cdr3_nt: TGCGCCAGCAGCGTAGGGGTGGGAACTGAAGCTTTCTTT; cdr3_aa: CASSVGVGTEAFF
j_call: TRBJ2-2; v_call: TRBV2; d_call: -; clone_size: few; cdr3_nt: TGTGCCAGCAATTTTGTAGGCGGGGAGCTGTTTTTT; cdr3_aa: CASNFVGGELFF
j_call: TRBJ2-1; v_call: TRBV18; d_call: -; clone_size: -; cdr3_nt: TGTGCCAGCTCACCACCGGGGGTGGGCTCCTACAATGAGCAGTTCTTC; cdr3_aa: CASSPPGVGSYNEQFF
j_call: TRBJ1-1; v_call: TRBV6-1; d_call: -; clone_size: few; cdr3_nt: TGTGCCAGCAAGGTGGGAAGGGACACTGAAGCTTTCTTT; cdr3_aa: CASKVGRDTEAFF
j_call: TRBJ2-5; v_call: TRBV19; d_call: TRBD2; clone_size: -; cdr3_nt: TGTGCCAGTAGGAGGGAGGGAGAGGCAGAGACCCAGTACTTC; cdr3_aa: CASRREGEAETQYF
j_call: TRBJ1-6; v_call: TRBV10-3; d_call: -; clone_size: -; cdr3_nt: TGTGCCACTAAAGGGACACCTGATAATTCACCCCTCCACTTT; cdr3_aa: CATKGTPDNSPLHF
j_call: TRBJ1-1; v_call: TRBV2; d_call: -; clone_size: -; cdr3_nt: TGTGCCAGCAGTGAACGCCGGTCCAACACTGAAGCTTTCTTT; cdr3_aa: CASSERRSNTEAFF
j_call: TRBJ2-6; v_call: TRBV27; d_call: TRBD2; clone_size: -; cdr3_nt: TGTGCCAGCAGTTTGGGGAGGGCTGGGGCCAACGTCCTGACTTTC; cdr3_aa: CASSLGRAGANVLTF
j_call: TRBJ2-7; v_call: TRBV7-6; d_call: TRBD1; clone_size: -; cdr3_nt: TGTGCCAGCAGCTTCGGGACAGGCTTCGACGAGCAGTACTTC; cdr3_aa: CASSFGTGFDEQYF
j_call: TRBJ1-5; v_call: TRBV4-3; d_call: TRBD1; clone_size: -; cdr3_nt: TGCGCCAGCAGCCGAGACAGGGACCAGCCCCAGCATTTT; cdr3_aa: CASSRDRDQPQHF
j_call: TRBJ2-2; v_call: TRBV18; d_call: -; clone_size: -; cdr3_nt: TGTGCCAGCTCACCACAGGGGTGGTCCGGGGAGCTGTTTTTT; cdr3_aa: CASSPQGWSGELFF
j_call: TRBJ2-3; v_call: TRBV19; d_call: TRBD1; clone_size: -; cdr3_nt: TGTGCCAGTAGTATTCAGGGGGTAGCGACCCAGGCTACGCAGTATTTT; cdr3_aa: CASSIQGVATQATQYF
j_call: TRBJ2-3; v_call: TRBV10-3; d_call: -; clone_size: -; cdr3_nt: TGTGCCATCAGTGACCCGAGGGGGACAGATACGCAGTATTTT; cdr3_aa: CAISDPRGTDTQYF